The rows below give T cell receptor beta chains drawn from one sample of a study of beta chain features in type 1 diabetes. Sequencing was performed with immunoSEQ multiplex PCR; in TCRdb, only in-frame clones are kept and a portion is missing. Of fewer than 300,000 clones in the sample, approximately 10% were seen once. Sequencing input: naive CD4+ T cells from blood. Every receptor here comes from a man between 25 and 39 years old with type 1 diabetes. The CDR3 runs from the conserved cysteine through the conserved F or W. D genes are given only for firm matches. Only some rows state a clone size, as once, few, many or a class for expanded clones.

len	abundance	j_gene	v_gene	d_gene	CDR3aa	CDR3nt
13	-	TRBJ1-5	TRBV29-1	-	CSISQGGNQPQHF	TGCAGCATCTCACAGGGCGGCAATCAGCCCCAGCATTTT
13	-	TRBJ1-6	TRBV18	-	CASSPAGDSPLHF	TGTGCCAGCTCACCAGCGGGGGATTCACCCCTCCACTTT
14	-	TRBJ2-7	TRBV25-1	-	CASRPGDSFYEQYF	TGTGCCAGCAGGCCCGGGGACTCCTTCTACGAGCAGTACTTC
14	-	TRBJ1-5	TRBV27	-	CASSSGLINQPQHF	TGTGCCAGCAGTTCCGGACTGATTAATCAGCCCCAGCATTTT
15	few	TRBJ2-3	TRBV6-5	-	CASSYSWDSTDTQYF	TGTGCCAGCAGTTACTCGTGGGACTCCACAGATACGCAGTATTTT
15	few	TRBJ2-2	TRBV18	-	CASSGGAANTGELFF	TGTGCCAGCTCCGGAGGAGCAGCGAACACCGGGGAGCTGTTTTTT
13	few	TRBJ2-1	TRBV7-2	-	CASSLNLDNEQFF	TGTGCCAGCAGCTTAAATCTCGACAATGAGCAGTTCTTC
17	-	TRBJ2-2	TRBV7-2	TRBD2	CASSSLAGGTNTGELFF	TGTGCCAGCAGCTCCCTAGCGGGGGGGACTAACACCGGGGAGCTGTTTTTT
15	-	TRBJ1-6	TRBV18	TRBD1	CASSPRQGGTSPLHF	TGTGCCAGCTCACCGCGACAGGGGGGAACTTCACCCCTCCACTTT
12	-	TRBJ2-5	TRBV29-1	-	CSVVRQQETQYF	TGCAGCGTTGTGAGGCAGCAAGAGACCCAGTACTTC
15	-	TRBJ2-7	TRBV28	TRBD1	CASSSSGTGTYEQYF	TGTGCCAGCAGTTCTTCCGGGACAGGGACCTACGAGCAGTACTTC
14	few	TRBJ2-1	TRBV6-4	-	CASSDSARGNEQFF	TGTGCCAGCAGTGACTCTGCGCGGGGCAATGAGCAGTTCTTC
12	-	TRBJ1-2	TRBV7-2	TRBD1	CASSRDSYGYTF	TGTGCCAGCAGCCGGGACAGCTATGGCTACACCTTC
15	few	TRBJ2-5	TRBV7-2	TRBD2	CASSPGTRIQETQYF	TGTGCCAGCAGCCCCGGGACTAGGATCCAAGAGACCCAGTACTTC
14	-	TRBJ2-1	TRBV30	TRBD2	CAWSPTSSGGLQFF	TGTGCCTGGAGTCCTACTTCTAGCGGGGGGTTGCAGTTCTTC
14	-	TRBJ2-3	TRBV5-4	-	CASSLRQGTDTQYF	TGTGCCAGCAGCCTGCGACAGGGCACAGATACGCAGTATTTT
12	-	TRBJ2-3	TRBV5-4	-	CASQGITDTQYF	TGTGCCAGCCAGGGAATCACAGATACGCAGTATTTT
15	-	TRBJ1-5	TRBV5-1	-	CASSPNTGSDQPQHF	TGCGCCAGCAGCCCAAATACAGGGTCCGATCAGCCCCAGCATTTT
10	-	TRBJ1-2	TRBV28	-	CASKLYGYTF	TGTGCCAGCAAGCTCTATGGCTACACCTTC
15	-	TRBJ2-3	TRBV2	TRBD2	CASSALAGPTDTQYF	TGTGCCAGCAGTGCGCTAGCGGGGCCCACAGATACGCAGTATTTT
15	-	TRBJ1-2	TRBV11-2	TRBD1	CASSSRDRGSYGYTF	TGTGCCAGCAGCTCCCGGGACAGGGGTTCCTATGGCTACACCTTC
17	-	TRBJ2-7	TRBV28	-	CASSSTGDTRGTYEQYF	TGTGCCAGCAGTTCCACTGGGGACACAAGGGGAACATACGAGCAGTACTTC
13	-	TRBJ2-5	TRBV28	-	CASSLEGPRTQYF	TGTGCCAGCAGTTTAGAGGGTCCGCGGACCCAGTACTTC
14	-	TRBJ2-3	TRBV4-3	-	CASSQGAPGDTQYF	TGCGCCAGCAGCCAAGGTGCCCCCGGGGATACGCAGTATTTT
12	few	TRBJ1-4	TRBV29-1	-	CSVAQGSEKLFF	TGCAGCGTTGCTCAGGGGAGCGAAAAACTGTTTTTT
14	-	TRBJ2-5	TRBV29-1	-	CSVEDRQREETQYF	TGCAGCGTTGAAGATCGCCAGAGGGAGGAGACCCAGTACTTC
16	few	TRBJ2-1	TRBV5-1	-	CASSGGDTVSYNEQFF	TGCGCCAGCAGCGGGGGGGACACCGTCTCCTACAATGAGCAGTTCTTC
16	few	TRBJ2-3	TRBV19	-	CASSLLGRARTDTQYF	TGTGCCAGTAGTTTACTGGGCAGGGCGAGGACAGATACGCAGTATTTT
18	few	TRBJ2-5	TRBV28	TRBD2	CASGSGTSVIGGGETQYF	TGTGCCAGCGGATCCGGGACTAGCGTAATTGGGGGTGGGGAGACCCAGTACTTC